Listed below are T cell receptor beta chains from one sample, sequenced in a study of blood T cell repertoires in COVID-19. Produced via immunoSEQ multiplex PCR; TCRdb's table is partial and in-frame only. The sample has tens of thousands of clones, roughly four fifths seen once. Source material: peripheral blood. The receptor source for this set is a man in his fifties or sixties with active COVID-19. Both conserved end residues are part of each CDR3. A D gene is named only where the DNA matches it firmly. Some rows have no size entry. The others give once, few or many, or a class for an expanded clone.

D,length,size,J,V,DNA,CDR3
TRBD2,14,NA,TRBJ2-3,TRBV27,TGTGCCAGCACCTTAGCGGGAGGGGGAGGTACGCAGTATTTT,CASTLAGGGGTQYF
TRBD1,14,NA,TRBJ2-7,TRBV19,TGTGCCAGTAGTCCTACAGGGGGCTCCTACGAGCAGTACTTC,CASSPTGGSYEQYF
NA,14,NA,TRBJ2-3,TRBV24-1,TGTGCCACCAGTGTTAGGGGCGGCACAGATACGCAGTATTTT,CATSVRGGTDTQYF
TRBD1,17,NA,TRBJ1-1,TRBV5-5,TGTGCCAGCAGCACGTGGATGGGACAGGGGGTTTACACTGAAGCTTTCTTT,CASSTWMGQGVYTEAFF
TRBD1,16,NA,TRBJ1-2,TRBV9,TGTGCCAGCAGCGGGGCCTCCGGGACAGGGGGCAATGGCTACACCTTC,CASSGASGTGGNGYTF
TRBD1,14,NA,TRBJ1-2,TRBV6-5,TGTGCCAGCAGCCCCAGGGGGTTGGCCTATGGCTACACCTTC,CASSPRGLAYGYTF
NA,12,NA,TRBJ2-7,TRBV7-2,TGTGCCAGCAGTCAACACTCCTACGAGCAGTACTTC,CASSQHSYEQYF
NA,13,NA,TRBJ2-4,TRBV30,TGTGCCTTTGAAAGACAGGACAAAAACATTCAGTACTTC,CAFERQDKNIQYF
NA,13,NA,TRBJ1-2,TRBV19,TGTGCCAGTAGTATAGGTGGACTGGATGGCTACACCTTC,CASSIGGLDGYTF
NA,16,NA,TRBJ2-4,TRBV7-2,TGTGCCAGCAGCTGGGGCGGCGGCCGTGCCAAAAACATTCAGTACTTC,CASSWGGGRAKNIQYF
NA,14,once,TRBJ2-1,TRBV10-3,TGTGCCATCAGTTCACCGACTACCCTCAATGAGCAGTTCTTC,CAISSPTTLNEQFF
NA,15,NA,TRBJ2-7,TRBV7-8,TGTGCCAGCAGCTTAGTGCGGCAGGGATCCTACGAGCAGTACTTC,CASSLVRQGSYEQYF
TRBD2,16,NA,TRBJ2-3,TRBV9,TGTGCCAGTAGTAGCGGGGGCGCTTTAGTCTCAGATACGCAGTATTTT,CASSSGGALVSDTQYF
NA,16,NA,TRBJ2-7,TRBV5-8,TGTGCCAGCAGCGCGGGTACCGGGACTCAAACGGGCGAGCAGTACTTC,CASSAGTGTQTGEQYF
NA,15,NA,TRBJ2-3,TRBV9,TGTGCCAGCAGCGCGCAGGGGTTAGGCACAGATACGCAGTATTTT,CASSAQGLGTDTQYF
NA,15,NA,TRBJ2-7,TRBV4-2,TGTGCCAGCAGCCAAGAATTAGAACTTGGCTACGAGCAGTACTTC,CASSQELELGYEQYF
NA,14,NA,TRBJ1-5,TRBV19,TGTGCCAGTAGTATAGGGGGGGGCTATCAGCCCCAGCATTTT,CASSIGGGYQPQHF
TRBD2,14,NA,TRBJ2-7,TRBV9,TGTGCCAGCAGCGTAGAAGACGGGGGGGAAATTCTGTACTTC,CASSVEDGGEILYF
TRBD2,16,NA,TRBJ2-7,TRBV7-9,TGTGCCAGCAGCGACCGACTAGCGGGAGGCTCCTACGAGCAGTACTTC,CASSDRLAGGSYEQYF
TRBD2,15,once,TRBJ2-3,TRBV9,TGTGCCAGCAGCGTAGCTTGGGGGGGTGGTGATACGCAGTATTTT,CASSVAWGGGDTQYF
NA,12,large,TRBJ2-2,TRBV9,TGTGCCAGCAGCGCAAACACCGGGGAGCTGTTTTTT,CASSANTGELFF
TRBD1,16,NA,TRBJ1-2,TRBV3-1/TRBV3-2,TGTGCCAGCAGCCGAACCGGGACAGCGGATCGTTATGGCTACACCTTC,CASSRTGTADRYGYTF
NA,14,NA,TRBJ2-7,TRBV6-5,TGTGCCAGCAGTTACAAGGACTTTTTCTACGAGCAGTACTTC,CASSYKDFFYEQYF
TRBD1,13,NA,TRBJ1-1,TRBV2,TGTGCCAGCAGCAGAGACAGGGACACTGAAGCTTTCTTT,CASSRDRDTEAFF
NA,18,once,TRBJ2-2,TRBV14,TGTGCCAGCAGCCAAGGTACCCCCGAGGACAGTTACACCGGGGAGCTGTTTTTT,CASSQGTPEDSYTGELFF
NA,15,NA,TRBJ1-5,TRBV19,TGTGCCAGTAGTATAGACGGTATTAGCAATCAGCCCCAGCATTTT,CASSIDGISNQPQHF
NA,14,NA,TRBJ2-7,TRBV10-3,TGTGCCATCAGTGATTTCGACAGATCCTACGAGCAGTACTTC,CAISDFDRSYEQYF
TRBD1,18,few,TRBJ2-7,TRBV7-3,TGTGCCAGCAGCTTAATGGGACCCGGGACAGGATTAGGTTACGAGCAGTACTTC,CASSLMGPGTGLGYEQYF
TRBD2,14,once,TRBJ2-7,TRBV4-1,TGCGCCAGCAGCCAAGCTAGCGGGAGTCTCGAGCAGTACTTC,CASSQASGSLEQYF
TRBD1,13,NA,TRBJ2-2,TRBV12-3/TRBV12-4,TGTGCCAGCAGTTTAACAGGGGCCGGGGAGCTGTTTTTT,CASSLTGAGELFF
TRBD2,18,once,TRBJ2-1,TRBV5-1,TGCGCCAGCAGCTTGGGACTAGCGGGTGACGTAACCTACAATGAGCAGTTCTTC,CASSLGLAGDVTYNEQFF
NA,13,NA,TRBJ1-4,TRBV7-2,TGTGCCAGCAGCTTAGTTGGTAGTGAAAAACTGTTTTTT,CASSLVGSEKLFF
NA,14,NA,TRBJ1-2,TRBV25-1,TGTGCCAGCAGCAAGGTGGGGGCCCTTAATGGCTACACCTTC,CASSKVGALNGYTF
TRBD1,14,NA,TRBJ2-7,TRBV10-3,TGTGCCATCAGTCACTCAGGGGGCGCTTACGAGCAGTACTTC,CAISHSGGAYEQYF
TRBD2,17,few,TRBJ2-7,TRBV6-1,TGTGCCAGCAGGGAAACGACTAGCGGGAGTCCCTCCTACGAGCAGTACTTC,CASRETTSGSPSYEQYF
TRBD1,15,NA,TRBJ2-3,TRBV30,TGTGCCTGGAGGGGCCGGGACAGGGCGGTAGATACGCAGTATTTT,CAWRGRDRAVDTQYF
NA,16,NA,TRBJ2-6,TRBV5-1,TGCGCCAGCAGCCCCCCCTGGGGGGCTGGGGCCAACGTCCTGACTTTC,CASSPPWGAGANVLTF
TRBD1,16,NA,TRBJ1-2,TRBV6-5,TGTGCCAGCAGTTACGTTGGGACAGGGAAAAACTATGGCTACACCTTC,CASSYVGTGKNYGYTF
NA,13,few,TRBJ2-7,TRBV4-1,TGCGCCAGCAGCCTTAGCCCCTCCTACGAGCAGTACTTC,CASSLSPSYEQYF
NA,13,NA,TRBJ1-6,TRBV5-1,TGCGCCAGCAAACAGGATAATAATTCACCCCTCCACTTT,CASKQDNNSPLHF
NA,17,NA,TRBJ1-5,TRBV28,TGTGCCAGCACTTTGCAGGGGACACCATATAGCAATCAGCCCCAGCATTTT,CASTLQGTPYSNQPQHF